The present TCR beta chain was sequenced within a study of beta chain features in type 1 diabetes (dated by TCRdb to the late 2010s). As for the study more broadly: Patients and healthy donors did not differ in mean age, gender distribution, total cell number or subset yield. A total of roughly 100 million sorted cells were examined across all samples, and a strong correlation was observed between cell number per subset and RNA yield. In the study, recently diagnosed type 1 diabetes patients and matched healthy donors were compared on the TCRB repertoires of their sorted circulating CD4+ T cell subsets. Whereas all 28 donors provided naive and central memory subsets, regulatory and stem cell-like memory subsets were isolated from just 8 patients and roughly eight healthy donors.

On the study overall, not on this receptor specifically: Because cDNA was sequenced instead of genomic DNA, highly expressing activated cells could be over-represented, though the groups showed no difference in activation or CD3 levels. At VDJ recombination sites, patients with type 1 diabetes made fewer insertions and deleted more nucleotides, a pattern implying thymic rearrangement abnormalities. Naive, central memory and regulatory TCRB repertoires appeared more similar among patients than among healthy donors. A moderate but significant shortening of TCRB CDR3 length was observed in type 1 diabetes patients in all four CD4+ subsets. PCR might favor shorter templates, but patient and control samples were amplified and corrected together, so any skew would affect both groups equally. Only small numbers of individuals were included in the HLA sub-analyses, which left unresolved whether HLA type had any influence on TCRB rearrangement.

Each donor gave one peripheral blood draw, approximately 110 mL on average, collected into heparinised tubes. Using a panel that included CD45RO, CCR7, CD25, CD127, CD95 and CD27, naive, central memory, regulatory and stem cell-like memory CD4+ T cells were sorted on a BD FACSAria II. Purity was above 98% for every sorted population. Right away, PBMCs were isolated by Lymphoprep density gradient centrifugation and were stained directly, with no culture step. So that batch effects would be minimized, each experiment stained and sorted samples in pairs, pairing one healthy donor with one patient. The High Capacity cDNA Reverse Transcription Kit was used to reverse transcribe all of the isolated RNA, meaning that expressed TCRB transcripts were what got sequenced. For stem cell-like memory T cell samples, survey-depth immunoSEQ sequencing was used, averaging approximately 1 million total reads per sample. After sorted cells were lysed in RLT buffer, RNA was extracted with DNase-treated RNeasy Micro or Mini kits, with the choice depending on cell number. To prevent cross-contamination, each cell subset was processed individually, whereas patient and healthy donor samples were processed jointly. The immunoSEQ multiplex PCR was used to amplify TCRB sequences from cDNA, generating 87-bp fragments that spanned the CDR3 region. Sequencing of the amplicons was performed on the Illumina HiSeq platform. As for how the authors treated the data: Synthetic template baselines were used to correct PCR bias computationally, reads within Hamming distance 2 were collapsed together, and singletons that could not be merged were discarded. Reads were aligned against IMGT so that V, D and J genes, CDR3 length and insertions or deletions at six rearrangement sites could be assigned. Clonotype counts were normalized to sorted cell number within each subset before computing true diversity and Gini coefficients with the tcR R package. The overlap coefficient, calculated on TCRB nucleotide sequences, was used to quantify repertoire sharing. TCRdb retrieved this table from immuneACCESS and kept in-frame rearrangements only. Not all clones are present; in checked studies, unresolved V genes account for under half, and no reason is known for the remainder. V, J and clone size are those of that table, while D and trimming were read from the DNA. The sample contains 20,000 to 25,000 clones, around 65% of them found a single time. Around 1.1% of the sample goes to the ten largest clones.

About this clone: No antigen is known for it. No base quality values were provided; no much bigger clone lies one nucleotide off.

The origin of this receptor is a woman between 35 and 50 years old with type 1 diabetes. Sequenced input: stem cell memory CD4+ T cells from blood. The sample's cell subset or site, from its label and the paper: stem cell-like memory CD4+ T cells.

The DNA sequence is as follows: TGTGCCAGCAGGCCTTCTAGCGGGATGGGTCTACATGAGCAGTTCTTC. Translated, this gives CASRPSSGMGLHEQFF. The sequence links TRBV7-9 to TRBJ2-1; TRBD2 matches 9 bases in the middle. According to the germline V gene (reference sequence), CDR1 reads SEHNR and CDR2 reads FQNEAQ. Trimming removed 6 bases from V and 8 bases from J; the gene matches leave 14 bases unexplained. From the cysteine through the phenylalanine, the CDR3 covers 16 amino acids. Only CDR3 DNA remains: 48 bases, in frame from the first base.